This note documents a single T cell receptor (beta chain) sequence. The antigen is not known. This table comes from immunoSEQ multiplex PCR, and its TCRdb copy is limited to in-frame clones, with some not included. The sample carries some 10,000 clones, approximately 77% recorded once. The data were obtained in a study of graft-versus-host responses after intestinal transplantation. On the study more broadly: Those transplanted obtained multivisceral, liver-intestinal, or isolated intestinal grafts. Once they had received anti-thymocyte globulin induction, all recipients took tacrolimus and steroids for about three years.

Broader study findings: The highest levels of circulating GvH clones went along with early declines in HvG clones after transplant. Recipient marrow held GvH clones, some first seen in ileum or blood.

CDR3 length: 15 amino acids. V lost 3 bases, J lost 2 bases, and 5 bases stayed unmatched. CDR1 and CDR2 (germline): MNHEY, SVGAGI. Tissue processing of the graft released intraepithelial and lamina propria lymphocytes from it. The sequencing here drew on ileum tissue, taken 450 to 480 days after intestinal transplantation. The chain joins TRBV6-5 to TRBJ1-2; 8 positions agree with TRBD1. This receptor was identified in a human patient who received an intestinal transplant, so some T cells may come from the graft donor. The CDR3 sequence is CASSYQTGGNYGYTF. The DNA of the CDR3 is TGTGCCAGCAGTTATCAAACAGGGGGGAACTATGGCTACACCTTC.